Below, 15 T cell receptor beta chains from the same sample are listed, as sequenced in a study of identical twins. TCRdb re-called the 5' RACE reads through MiXCR, storing one row per CDR3 protein. The top ten clones hold around 1.5% of a sample with about 810,000 distinct CDR3 sequences, 9% to 15% of them seen once. The sample also formed part of further work on yellow fever vaccine responses in identical twins.

The sequenced material came from PBMCs. The receptor set was obtained from a woman aged 18-29 years in good health.

This clonotype appeared a few times. The chain has TRBV19 and TRBJ2-3; unclear D gene. The germline V gene encodes CDR1 LNHDA and CDR2 SQIVND (reference sequence). The V gene lost 4 bases and the J gene lost 5 bases, with 13 bases spanning the gap. The CDR3 covers 14 residues. CDR3 bases: TGTGCCAGTAGTAAACCTAATACGGGAGATACGCAGTATTTT. It is translated as CASSKPNTGDTQYF.

The chain recombines TRBV28 with TRBJ2-1, with D possibly matching TRBD1 (7 bases). Germline lookup yields CDR1 MDHEN and CDR2 SYDVKM. The V gene lost 5 bases and the J gene lost 1 base, with 15 bases spanning the gap. The CDR3 contains 16 residues. For the CDR3, the DNA is TGTGCCAGCAGTACCCAGGGGGGAACGTCCTACAATGAGCAGTTCTTC. It codes for CASSTQGGTSYNEQFF. Looking up the rest from reference TRBV28 and TRBJ2-1 gives the full variable domain: DVKVTQSSRYLVKRTGEKVFLECVQDMDHENMFWYRQDPGLGLRLIYFSYDVKMKEKGDIPEGYSVSREKKERFSLILESASTNQTSMYLCASSTQGGTSYNEQFFGPGTRLTVL.

The chain carries TRBV11-2 and TRBJ2-1, with TRBD2 matching 15 bases. In germline, CDR1 is SGHAT, CDR2 FQNNGV. This CDR3 comprises 18 residues. V trimming: 4 bases; J trimming: 1 base; junction bases outside the gene matches: 5. The CDR3 region is CASSSGLAGGASYNEQFF. The CDR3, as DNA: TGTGCCAGCAGCTCCGGACTAGCGGGGGGGGCTTCCTACAATGAGCAGTTCTTC.

This clonotype showed up just a few times. This rearrangement joins TRBV25-1 to TRBJ2-7, with a weak D call TRBD2 (6 bases). Between the trimmed V and J ends, which lost 1 base and 2 bases, there was a span of 9 bases. Germline V gives CDR1 MGHDK, CDR2 SYGVNS. The CDR3 consists of 14 residues. The CDR3: CASSESTGAYEQYF. The CDR3 DNA is TGTGCCAGCAGTGAATCGACGGGAGCCTACGAGCAGTACTTC.

This clonotype was counted between two and nine times. The rearrangement joins TRBV10-3 to TRBJ2-7; 10 bases fit TRBD1. CDR1 is ENHRY, CDR2 SYGVKD, per germline. The CDR3 runs to 14 residues. V lost 6 bases to trimming and J lost 3 bases; unmatched junction nucleotides: 5. The CDR3 region is CAIRSGQGRYEQYF. DNA of the CDR3: TGTGCCATCAGGTCGGGACAGGGGCGCTACGAGCAGTACTTC.

V and J are TRBV3-1 and TRBJ2-1; 8 bases align to TRBD2. V lost 3 bases to trimming and J lost 10 bases; unmatched junction nucleotides: 5. Germline CDR1 is LGHDT and CDR2 is YNNKEL (reference sequence). CDR3 length equals 13 residues. The CDR3 sequence is CASSHGLAGEQFF. The CDR3 coding sequence is TGTGCCAGCAGCCATGGGCTAGCGGGCGAGCAGTTCTTC.

This chain joins TRBV20-1 and TRBJ2-1; 10 positions match TRBD2. Germline V gives CDR1 DFQATT, CDR2 SNEGSKA (reference sequence). The CDR3 is made up of 14 amino acids. J lost 7 bases, V lost 3 bases, and 6 bases had no gene match. This CDR3 reads CSASILAGRNEQFF. Written as DNA, the CDR3 is TGCAGTGCTAGTATACTAGCGGGAAGGAATGAGCAGTTCTTC.

The sample holds many counts of this clonotype. The chain uses TRBV10-3 and TRBJ1-4; unclear D gene. Per the germline V gene, CDR1 is ENHRY and CDR2 is SYGVKD. V was shortened by 6 bases and J by 6 bases, with 14 bases between the two germline ends. The CDR3 loop spans 14 amino acids. CDR3 DNA: TGTGCCATCAGCTCAGTGGAGGGATATGAAAAACTGTTTTTT. Its translation: CAISSVEGYEKLFF.

This clonotype was recorded a few times. V and J are TRBV6-2 or TRBV6-3 and TRBJ1-1; 8 bases map to TRBD1. Germline V gene lookup returns CDR1 MNHEY and CDR2 SVGEGT. This CDR3 spans 18 amino acids. Trimming cost V 2 bases and J 0 bases; bases outside gene matches: 11. The CDR3 here is CASSYTWTGSAMNTEAFF. The CDR3 nucleotides are TGTGCCAGCAGTTACACCTGGACAGGGTCGGCTATGAACACTGAAGCTTTCTTT.

The V call is TRBV11-2, the J call TRBJ2-1; D perhaps matches TRBD2 (6 bases). CDR1 and CDR2 (germline): SGHAT, FQNNGV. This CDR3 has 13 residues. V dropped 6 bases and J dropped 4 bases, with 10 bases sitting between them. CDR3 protein: CASRYSGYNEQFF. In nucleotides, the CDR3 is TGTGCCAGCAGGTATAGCGGATACAATGAGCAGTTCTTC.

The chain joins TRBV15 to TRBJ2-3; the D is unclear. CDR1 is LNHNV, CDR2 YYDKDF, per germline (reference sequence). This CDR3 has 15 residues. V was shortened by 1 base and J by 4 bases, with 12 bases between the two germline ends. The CDR3 bases are TGTGCCACCAGCAGAGGCTACCCGAACCCAGATACGCAGTATTTT. Its protein product is CATSRGYPNPDTQYF. The full variable domain, rest sourced from reference TRBV15 and TRBJ2-3, is DAMVIQNPRYQVTQFGKPVTLSCSQTLNHNVMYWYQQKSSQAPKLLFHYYDKDFNNEADTPDNFQSRRPNTSFCFLDIRSPGLGDTAMYLCATSRGYPNPDTQYFGPGTRLTVL.

The genes are TRBV6-1 and TRBJ1-4; D might be TRBD1 (5 bases). The length of the CDR3 is 11 residues. The germline V gene encodes CDR1 MNHNS and CDR2 SASEGT. The V gene lost 7 bases and the J gene lost 7 bases, with 7 bases spanning the gap. DNA of the CDR3: TGTGCCAGCAACGGGGGTGAAAAACTGTTTTTT. This sequence encodes CASNGGEKLFF.

This chain links TRBV5-1 with TRBJ1-1; D is uncertain. Germline V lookup: CDR1 SGHRS, CDR2 YFSETQ. Trimming pared 0 bases from V and 0 bases from J, leaving 12 bases between. The CDR3 is 16 amino acids. The CDR3 nucleotides are TGCGCCAGCAGCTTGGATGGAGACAACTTGAACACTGAAGCTTTCTTT. This gives the protein CASSLDGDNLNTEAFF.

This clonotype was counted at least ten times. The J gene is TRBJ2-2, the V gene TRBV6-2 or TRBV6-3; 9 positions agree with TRBD1. Per germline, CDR1 MNHEY and CDR2 SVGEGT. This CDR3 is 15 amino acids long. The V gene end was trimmed by 4 bases and the J gene end by 4 bases; junction bases not matched to a gene: 4. CDR3 residues: CASSSRDRVTGELFF. DNA of the CDR3: TGTGCCAGCAGTTCCCGGGACAGGGTCACCGGGGAGCTGTTTTTT.

This chain uses TRBV27 with TRBJ2-1, with a tentative D call TRBD2 (6 bases). The CDR3 is made up of 14 amino acids. V lost 3 bases to trimming and J lost 8 bases, with 14 bases between them. CDR1 and CDR2 (germline): MNHEY, SMNVEV (reference sequence). For the CDR3, the DNA is TGTGCCAGCAGTTTTGGGAGGAGGGGCTATGAGCAGTTCTTC. Amino acid sequence: CASSFGRRGYEQFF.